This TCR beta chain appears in the sequencing data of a study of beta chain features in type 1 diabetes. Whole-study results and caveats: Researchers reported that naive, central memory and Treg TCRB repertoires appeared more similar in patients than in healthy donors. Moderate yet significant TCRB CDR3 shortening was seen in Type 1 diabetes patients in all four CD4+ subsets.

Each donor gave one heparinised blood draw averaging around 0.12 L. As regards this clone: Its antigen is unknown.

The CDR3 runs 17 residues. Germline CDR1 reads KGHSH; CDR2 reads LQKENI. The ends were cut back, 2 bases at V and 1 base at J, with 17 bases in the middle. Of the isolated RNA, all was reverse transcribed, and so the sequenced material was expressed TCRB transcripts. Generated by immunoSEQ multiplex PCR, the TCRdb table keeps only in-frame clones and is missing some. The repertoire consists of 600,000 or so clones, with more than 13% occurring once and the leading ten covering less than 0.04%. The receptor was derived from a man aged 18 to 30 with type 1 diabetes. V usage is TRBV18 and J usage is TRBJ1-1; weak D call: TRBD1 (5 bases). Sequencing input: naive CD4+ T cells from blood. The CDR3 region has the DNA TGTGCCAGCTCACCAATCAGTTCGGTTCAGGGGAACACTGAAGCTTTCTTT. Residues: CASSPISSVQGNTEAFF. The whole variable domain, filled in from reference TRBV18 and TRBJ1-1, reads NAGVMQNPRHLVRRRGQEARLRCSPMKGHSHVYWYRQLPEEGLKFMVYLQKENIIDESGMPKERFSAEFPKEGPSILRIQQVVRGDSAAYFCASSPISSVQGNTEAFFGQGTRLTVV.